This T cell receptor (beta chain) comes out of a study of blood T cell repertoires in COVID-19. Study-wide background: T cells, B-cell-depleted T cells, or PBMCs supplied cDNA or gDNA.

In the original processing: The authors estimated nucleated cell counts from reference gene primer amplification. Clones were read by immunoSEQ multiplex PCR, and TCRdb kept only the in-frame ones, dropping some. V and J calls and clone size are given by that table; D and trimming were obtained from the DNA. The sample holds roughly 70,000 clones, roughly 70% seen once. The germline V gene has CDR1 SGDLS and CDR2 YYNGEE. Trimming cost V 0 bases and J 4 bases, with 5 bases left between them. This CDR3 contains 13 residues. This clone was counted a few times. V is TRBV9 and J is TRBJ1-5; D gene ambiguous. The TCR was taken from a man aged 60 to 75 with acute or convalescent COVID-19. The sample consisted of peripheral blood. The DNA for the CDR3 is TGTGCCAGCAGCGTAGGAGTAAATCAGCCCCAGCATTTT. This sequence encodes CASSVGVNQPQHF.